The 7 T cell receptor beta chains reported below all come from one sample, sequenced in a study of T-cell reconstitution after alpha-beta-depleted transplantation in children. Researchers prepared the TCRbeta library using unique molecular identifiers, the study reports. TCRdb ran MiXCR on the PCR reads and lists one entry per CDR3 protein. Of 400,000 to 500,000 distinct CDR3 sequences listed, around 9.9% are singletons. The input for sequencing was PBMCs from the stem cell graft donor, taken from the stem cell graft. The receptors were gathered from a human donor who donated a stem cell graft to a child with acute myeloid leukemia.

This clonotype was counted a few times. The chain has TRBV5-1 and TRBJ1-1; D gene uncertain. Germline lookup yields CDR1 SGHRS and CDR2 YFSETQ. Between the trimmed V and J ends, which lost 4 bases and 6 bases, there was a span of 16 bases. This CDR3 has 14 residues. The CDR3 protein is CASSQDLNRAEAFF. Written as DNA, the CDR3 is TGCGCCAGCAGCCAGGACCTGAATCGCGCTGAAGCTTTCTTT.

The CDR3 loop is CSVFAVGDRVTSEAFF. DNA for the CDR3: TGCAGCGTTTTTGCGGTAGGGGACAGGGTAACTTCTGAAGCTTTCTTT. The gene calls are TRBV29-1 and TRBJ1-1; TRBD1 matches at 9 bases. The CDR3 consists of 16 residues. With V trimmed by 5 bases and J by 6 bases, 16 bases remained unmatched. Germline V gives CDR1 SQVTM, CDR2 ANQGSEA.

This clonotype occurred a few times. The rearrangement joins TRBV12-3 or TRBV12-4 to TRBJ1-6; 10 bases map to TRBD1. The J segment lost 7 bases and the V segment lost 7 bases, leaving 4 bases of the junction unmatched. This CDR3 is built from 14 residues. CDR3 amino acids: CASNGQGGNSPLHF. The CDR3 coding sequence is TGTGCCAGCAACGGACAGGGGGGGAATTCACCCCTCCACTTT.

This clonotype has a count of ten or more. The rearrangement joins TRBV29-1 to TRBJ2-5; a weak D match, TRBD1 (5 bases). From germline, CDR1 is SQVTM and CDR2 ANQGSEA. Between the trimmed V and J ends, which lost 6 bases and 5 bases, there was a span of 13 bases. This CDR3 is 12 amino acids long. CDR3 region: CSVPLGPETQYF. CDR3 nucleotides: TGCAGCGTCCCGCTGGGGCCGGAGACCCAGTACTTC.

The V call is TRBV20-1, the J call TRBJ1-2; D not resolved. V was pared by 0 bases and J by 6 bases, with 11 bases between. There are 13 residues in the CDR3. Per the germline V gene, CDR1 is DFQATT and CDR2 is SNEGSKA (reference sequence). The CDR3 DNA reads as TGCAGTGCTAGAGATGAGGGATTTCATGGCTACACCTTC. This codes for CSARDEGFHGYTF.

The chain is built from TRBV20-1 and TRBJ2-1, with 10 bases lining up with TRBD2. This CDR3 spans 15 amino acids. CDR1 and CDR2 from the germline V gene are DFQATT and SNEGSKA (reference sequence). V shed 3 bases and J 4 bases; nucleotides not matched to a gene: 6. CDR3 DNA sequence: TGCAGTGCTAGTCGGGATAGCGGGAGGTACAATGAGCAGTTCTTC. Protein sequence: CSASRDSGRYNEQFF.

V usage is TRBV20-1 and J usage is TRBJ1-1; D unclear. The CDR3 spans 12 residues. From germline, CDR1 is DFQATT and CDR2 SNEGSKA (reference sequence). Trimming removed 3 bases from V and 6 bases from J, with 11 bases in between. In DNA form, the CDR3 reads TGCAGTGCTAGGATGGACGGGCCTGAAGCTTTCTTT. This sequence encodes CSARMDGPEAFF.